The entry below gives a single T cell receptor (beta chain) sequence along with its context. This sample was taken from a study of T cells in Graves' hyperthyroidism and ophthalmopathy. Uncontrolled infection, other autoimmune disease, pregnancy or lactation led to exclusion. Diagnosis relied on clinical symptoms, serum thyroxine and TRAb, thyroid ultrasound and orbital computed tomography. RNA transcripts served as the template for amplifying TCR beta CDR3 regions. When the TCR CDR3 underwent first-round RT-PCR, the HTBI primer set was used. TCRdb reprocessed the multiplex PCR reads via MiXCR and lists one record per CDR3 protein. The sample lists about 510,000 distinct CDR3 sequences, approximately 49% occurring once. The CDR3 is 15 residues long. After removal of 4 bases from V and 1 base from J, the junction contained 4 bases not matched to a gene.

The gene calls are TRBV12-3 or TRBV12-4 and TRBJ1-1, with 9 bases identical to TRBD1. This TCR came from an adult woman with Graves' disease, either hyperthyroidism or ophthalmopathy (not recorded which). Sequenced material: peripheral blood or thyroid tissue (not recorded which). This CDR3 is CASSSADRGNTEAFF. The CDR3 DNA reads TGTGCCAGCAGTTCCGCGGACAGGGGGAACACTGAAGCTTTCTTT.